One sample yielded the 19 T cell receptor beta chains listed below, sequenced in a study of blood T cells in healthy people across ages. Through a sample-barcoded 5' primer and a J-beta primer mix, a second PCR was run for roughly 6 to 11 cycles. MiXCR, applied by TCRdb to the 5' RACE reads, yields one record per CDR3 protein. This repertoire shows about 810,000 distinct CDR3 sequences, 35% to 40% found once; its top ten account for over 10%. Sequencing used blood. The receptors originated from a man in his late teens or twenties in good health.

About this clonotype itself: A read error is possible here, since a much larger clone lies one base away. The chain carries TRBV14 and TRBJ2-3; possible D gene TRBD1, 6 bases. CDR1 is SGHDN and CDR2 is FVKESK in the germline V gene. CDR3 length: 14 amino acids. The CDR3 region has the DNA TGTGACAGCAGCCAGGGGCGTTCCACAGATACGCAGTATTTT. This codes for CDSSQGRSTDTQYF.

The rearrangement links TRBV7-2 to TRBJ1-2; the match to TRBD1 covers 7 bases. The CDR3 totals 14 residues. V was clipped by 8 bases and J by 4 bases; unmatched bases: 10. The germline V gene encodes CDR1 SGHTA and CDR2 FQGNSA. The DNA for the CDR3 is TGTGCCAGCGGAGGGGGCCCAAGTCTCTATGGCTACACCTTC. As protein: CASGGGPSLYGYTF.

The chain joins TRBV10-3 to TRBJ1-1, with D perhaps TRBD1 (6 bases). The V and J ends lost 2 bases and 4 bases respectively, with 14 bases between them. Germline V CDR1 and CDR2: ENHRY, SYGVKD. This CDR3 is 15 amino acids long. The CDR3 loop is CAISERGDSRTEAFF. CDR3 sequence (DNA): TGTGCCATCAGTGAGAGGGGGGATTCCCGCACTGAAGCTTTCTTT.

This clonotype has just one count. The chain couples TRBV9 to TRBJ2-1, with D unresolved. There are 15 residues in the CDR3. The V end was cut by 7 bases, the J end by 0 bases, with 14 bases between. Per germline, CDR1 SGDLS and CDR2 YYNGEE. The CDR3 coding sequence is TGTGCCAGCGGCCCCCAAGTCAGCTCCTACAATGAGCAGTTCTTC. It encodes CASGPQVSSYNEQFF.

This clonotype has ten or more counts. This rearrangement joins TRBV6-5 to TRBJ2-1; TRBD2 matches 13 bases. With 2 bases clipped from V and 7 bases from J, the junction kept 8 bases outside the gene matches. This CDR3 is 17 amino acids long. Germline V lookup: CDR1 MNHEY, CDR2 SVGAGI. CDR3: CASSYRQTSGGANEQFF. CDR3 in DNA: TGTGCCAGCAGTTACCGCCAAACTAGCGGGGGGGCGAATGAGCAGTTCTTC.

The rearrangement uses TRBV30 and TRBJ1-1; no definite D call. The CDR3 sequence is 11 residues long. The germline V gene has CDR1 GTSNPN and CDR2 SVGIG (reference sequence). V was clipped by 0 bases and J by 4 bases, with 3 bases between them. CDR3: CAWSVVTEAFF. CDR3 sequence (DNA): TGTGCCTGGAGTGTTGTCACTGAAGCTTTCTTT.

The CDR3 region is CASSQLESSTDTQYF. The CDR3 DNA sequence: TGTGCCAGCAGCCAACTCGAGTCCAGCACAGATACGCAGTATTTT. The genes are TRBV16 and TRBJ2-3; D unclear. Trimming stripped 2 bases from V and 0 bases from J, with 9 bases between. Germline V lookup: CDR1 KGHSY, CDR2 FQNENV. The CDR3 is 15 amino acids. Full variable domain (rest looked up from reference TRBV16 and TRBJ2-3): GEEVAQTPKHLVRGEGQKAKLYCAPIKGHSYVFWYQQVLKNEFKFLISFQNENVFDETGMPKERFSAKCLPNSPCSLEIQATKLEDSAVYFCASSQLESSTDTQYFGPGTRLTVL.

This clonotype was detected only a few times. The chain joins TRBV7-9 to TRBJ1-2; no definite D call. CDR1 and CDR2 (germline): SEHNR, FQNEAQ (reference sequence). CDR3 length: 14 residues. V lost 5 bases to trimming and J lost 4 bases, with 14 bases between them. The CDR3 nucleotides read TGTGCCAGCAGCCCCAGAGAGTCCCCCTATGGCTACACCTTC. It translates to CASSPRESPYGYTF.

A few counts support this clonotype. The rearrangement links TRBV18 to TRBJ1-1, with a possible D match to TRBD1 (5 bases). This CDR3 is built from 15 residues. The germline V gene has CDR1 KGHSH and CDR2 LQKENI. V lost 3 bases to trimming and J lost 1 base, with 12 bases between them. DNA for the CDR3: TGTGCCAGCTCACCGATTGGACAAAGGAACACTGAAGCTTTCTTT. This sequence encodes CASSPIGQRNTEAFF.

The chain joins TRBV30 to TRBJ2-2; D possibly uses TRBD1 or TRBD2 (6 bases each). V lost 2 bases and J lost 5, with 18 bases in between. Germline CDR1 is GTSNPN and CDR2 is SVGIG (reference sequence). The CDR3 covers 16 residues. The CDR3 DNA follows: TGTGCCTGGAGTATCGGGGGCAGCCAATTGACCGGGGAGCTGTTTTTT. Protein sequence: CAWSIGGSQLTGELFF.

A few counts support this clonotype. J is TRBJ2-1 and V is TRBV6-6; possibly TRBD2 for D (7 bases). Germline lookup yields CDR1 MNHNY and CDR2 SVGAGI (reference sequence). The CDR3 runs 15 residues. Trimming removed 6 bases at V and 2 bases at J, with 14 bases between. The CDR3 loop is CASSPRGAPYNEQFF. The CDR3 nucleotides read TGTGCCAGCAGCCCCCGGGGGGCCCCCTACAATGAGCAGTTCTTC.

The chain couples TRBV6-5 to TRBJ2-5; 10 bases are shared with TRBD2. This CDR3 comprises 15 residues. The trim removed 4 bases at V and 11 bases at J, leaving 13 bases unmatched. From germline, CDR1 is MNHEY and CDR2 SVGAGI. This chain's CDR3 is CASSFELAGSDEQYF. The DNA for the CDR3 is TGTGCCAGCAGTTTTGAACTAGCGGGATCCGATGAGCAGTACTTC.

A word on this clonotype: Just one base apart from a much larger clone, this may be a read error. The J gene is TRBJ2-1, the V gene TRBV7-7; possibly TRBD1 or TRBD2 for D (5 bases each). The V gene's germline CDR1 is SSHAT and CDR2 FNYEAQ (reference sequence). This CDR3 has 14 amino acids. The CDR3 DNA is TGTGCCGGCAGCTTGGGGCAGAACGGAGGTGAGCAGTTCTTC. Translated, it gives CAGSLGQNGGEQFF.

This clonotype showed up many times. The chain has TRBV5-5 and TRBJ2-7, with a weak D call TRBD1 (5 bases). The CDR3 contains 15 residues. With 2 bases removed from V and 2 bases from J, the gap between germline ends came to 14 bases. Germline-derived CDR1 and CDR2 are SGHKS and YYEKEE (reference sequence). The CDR3, as DNA: TGTGCCAGCAGCTTACCAACAGGTGTTGCCTACGAGCAGTACTTC. This encodes CASSLPTGVAYEQYF.

There are a few counts of this clonotype. V gene TRBV6-5 combines with J gene TRBJ1-2; D uncertain. The CDR3 spans 13 residues. Germline V gives CDR1 MNHEY, CDR2 SVGAGI. V lost 0 bases, J lost 8 bases, and 10 bases lay in between. The CDR3 nucleotides read TGTGCCAGCAGTTACTCTAGACAACAGGGCTACACCTTC. It is translated as CASSYSRQQGYTF.

The rearrangement links TRBV20-1 to TRBJ2-5, with a weak D call TRBD2 (6 bases). The CDR3 covers 15 residues. Per the germline V gene, CDR1 is DFQATT and CDR2 is SNEGSKA (reference sequence). The V and J ends lost 0 bases and 4 bases respectively, with 15 bases between them. DNA for the CDR3: TGCAGTGCTAGAGATGGGGGGAGGTCCGCAGAGACCCAGTACTTC. Amino acid sequence: CSARDGGRSAETQYF.

The chain couples TRBV5-6 to TRBJ2-2; 8 positions agree with TRBD1. J lost 0 bases, V lost 2 bases, and 9 bases had no gene match. Germline-derived CDR1 and CDR2 are SGHDT and YYEEEE. The CDR3 has 18 amino acids. CDR3 nucleotides: TGTGCCAGCAGCTTATGGACAGGGAGAAACCCGAACACCGGGGAGCTGTTTTTT. Its protein product is CASSLWTGRNPNTGELFF.

A few counts support this clonotype. This rearrangement joins TRBV5-1 to TRBJ2-1; TRBD1 is a possible D gene (6 bases). V lost 1 base and J lost 6, with 14 bases in between. CDR1 is SGHRS, CDR2 YFSETQ, per germline. CDR3 length: 15 residues. Here the CDR3 reads CASSLLSSGANEQFF. Written as DNA, the CDR3 is TGCGCCAGCAGCTTGTTGTCGTCAGGGGCCAATGAGCAGTTCTTC.

This clonotype was detected many times. The chain has TRBV20-1 and TRBJ2-3, with 8 bases identical to TRBD2. J lost 5 bases, V lost 7 bases, and 8 bases had no gene match. The CDR3 spans 13 residues. Germline CDR1 is DFQATT and CDR2 is SNEGSKA (reference sequence). Here the CDR3 reads CSVRGGLVDTQYF. DNA for the CDR3: TGCAGTGTCCGGGGGGGGCTGGTAGATACGCAGTATTTT.